The 14 T cell receptor beta chains below come from one sample, sequenced in a study of identifying expanded T cells in peripheral blood. Some clones are missing from TCRdb's copy, which holds only in-frame ones; the method was immunoSEQ multiplex PCR. The sample has 65,000 to 95,000 clones; less than 90% are singletons. The specimen sequenced was blood. The origin of the receptors is a person aged 18 to 70 in good health.

The chain is built from TRBV4-2 and TRBJ2-5; D is unclear. Germline V gives CDR1 LGHNA, CDR2 YNFKEQ. The CDR3 length is 15 residues. Between the trimmed V and J ends, which lost 1 base and 4 bases, there was a span of 13 bases. The CDR3 here is CASSQAELILETQYF. DNA for the CDR3: TGTGCCAGCAGCCAAGCAGAACTAATATTAGAGACCCAGTACTTC.

The chain carries TRBV19 and TRBJ1-5; the D gene is possibly TRBD1 (6 bases). The CDR3 is made up of 13 amino acids. Trimming removed 10 bases from V and 1 base from J, with 11 bases in between. CDR1 is LNHDA and CDR2 is SQIVND in the germline V gene (reference sequence). This CDR3 reads CATSGTSNQPQHF. The CDR3 region has the DNA TGTGCCACCTCCGGGACAAGCAATCAGCCCCAGCATTTT.

V gene TRBV28 combines with J gene TRBJ2-1; 7 nucleotides line up with TRBD2. Trimming took 6 bases from V and 8 from J; bases not matched to a gene: 13. Germline loops: CDR1 MDHEN, CDR2 SYDVKM. The CDR3 is 15 amino acids. CDR3 sequence: CASRIWDGRQDEQFF. Here the CDR3 DNA reads TGTGCCAGCAGAATCTGGGACGGGAGGCAGGATGAGCAGTTCTTC.

V and J are TRBV9 and TRBJ1-3; a weak D match, TRBD1 (6 bases). The CDR3 is 14 residues long. The V end was cut by 4 bases, the J end by 4 bases, with 12 bases between. Germline V gene lookup returns CDR1 SGDLS and CDR2 YYNGEE. The CDR3 loop reads CASSPGGSGNTIYF. The CDR3 DNA reads TGTGCCAGCAGCCCGGGGGGCTCAGGAAACACCATATATTTT.

This chain joins TRBV10-3 and TRBJ2-7; 10 positions agree with TRBD2. J gave up 4 bases and V 10 bases, and 13 bases lay outside the gene matches. This CDR3 has 15 amino acids. The germline V gene has CDR1 ENHRY and CDR2 SYGVKD. The CDR3 reads CATRGQREGKYEQYF. The CDR3 DNA follows: TGTGCCACTCGGGGGCAGCGGGAGGGGAAATACGAGCAGTACTTC.

The chain carries TRBV5-1 and TRBJ2-1, with 14 positions matching TRBD2. Germline V gives CDR1 SGHRS, CDR2 YFSETQ. J gave up 0 bases and V 2 bases, and 1 base lay outside the gene matches. CDR3 length equals 17 residues. DNA for the CDR3: TGCGCCAGCAGCTTCGGGACTAGCGGGAGCTCCTACAATGAGCAGTTCTTC. The encoded protein is CASSFGTSGSSYNEQFF. The full variable domain, rest sourced from reference TRBV5-1 and TRBJ2-1, is KAGVTQTPRYLIKTRGQQVTLSCSPISGHRSVSWYQQTPGQGLQFLFEYFSETQRNKGNFPGRFSGRQFSNSRSEMNVSTLELGDSALYLCASSFGTSGSSYNEQFFGPGTRLTVL.

This clone was counted once. This rearrangement joins TRBV28 to TRBJ2-7; perhaps TRBD2 as D (6 bases). CDR3 length equals 11 residues. With 10 bases removed from V and 1 base from J, the gap between germline ends came to 8 bases. The V gene's germline CDR1 is MDHEN and CDR2 SYDVKM. CDR3 sequence: CATGSSYEQYF. The CDR3 DNA reads TGTGCCACCGGGAGTTCCTACGAGCAGTACTTC.

This chain connects TRBV19 to TRBJ1-1, with 9 bases fitting TRBD1. Trimming cost V 7 bases and J 0 bases; bases outside gene matches: 6. Germline CDR1 LNHDA, CDR2 SQIVND (reference sequence). The CDR3 has 15 amino acids. CDR3 region: CASKRTGEMNTEAFF. CDR3 nucleotide sequence: TGTGCCAGTAAGCGGACAGGGGAAATGAACACTGAAGCTTTCTTT.

This rearrangement joins TRBV6-6 to TRBJ2-7; 14 bases fit TRBD2. The CDR3 totals 16 residues. CDR1 is MNHNY, CDR2 SVGAGI, per germline (reference sequence). J gave up 4 bases and V 5 bases, and 7 bases lay outside the gene matches. This CDR3 is CASSRPGTSGSYEQYF. The DNA of the CDR3 is TGTGCCAGCAGTCGCCCTGGGACTAGCGGGAGTTACGAGCAGTACTTC.

The chain links TRBV6-5 to TRBJ1-1; D is undetermined. The germline V gene has CDR1 MNHEY and CDR2 SVGAGI. The CDR3 is made up of 13 amino acids. V was trimmed by 2 bases and J by 2 bases, leaving 6 bases between them. The CDR3 is CASSYGSNTEAFF. The CDR3, as DNA: TGTGCCAGCAGTTACGGGAGTAACACTGAAGCTTTCTTT.

This clone was found once. J is TRBJ2-7 and V is TRBV5-4; D might be TRBD1 (5 bases). The CDR3 contains 14 residues. V was clipped by 0 bases and J by 0 bases, with 7 bases between them. Germline V CDR1 and CDR2: SGHNT, YYREEE (reference sequence). The DNA of the CDR3 is TGTGCCAGCAGCTTGGACAGGTACTCCTACGAGCAGTACTTC. Its protein product is CASSLDRYSYEQYF.

V gene TRBV6-1 combines with J gene TRBJ1-4, with 7 bases aligning to TRBD1. CDR1 is MNHNS and CDR2 is SASEGT in the germline V gene. V was clipped by 8 bases and J by 6 bases; unmatched bases: 9. CDR3 size: 14 residues. The CDR3 sequence: CASEGGTVHEKLFF. The CDR3 nucleotides read TGTGCCAGCGAGGGGGGGACAGTCCATGAAAAACTGTTTTTT.

V gene TRBV28 combines with J gene TRBJ2-7; D unclear. Trimming removed 2 bases from V and 4 bases from J, with 9 bases in between. CDR1 is MDHEN, CDR2 SYDVKM, per germline. The CDR3 is 13 residues long. The CDR3 region is CASSLGQSYEQYF. The DNA for the CDR3 is TGTGCCAGCAGTTTAGGTCAGAGTTACGAGCAGTACTTC.

The chain is built from TRBV7-3 and TRBJ2-3; perhaps TRBD2 as D (5 bases). The ends were cut back, 1 base at V and 5 bases at J, with 7 bases in the middle. The CDR3 runs to 13 residues. The V gene's germline CDR1 is SGHTA and CDR2 FQGTGA. The CDR3 bases are TGTGCCAGCAGCTTAAGAGAGGGAGATACGCAGTATTTT. This codes for CASSLREGDTQYF.